The 32 T cell receptor beta chains reported below all come from one sample, sequenced in a study of blood T cell repertoires in COVID-19 (dated by TCRdb to about 2020). Library creation used the immunoSEQ multiplex PCR assay. TCRdb's version of the immuneACCESS table is confined to in-frame rearrangements and falls short of the full clone set. An unresolved V gene accounts for under half of the shortfall where checked; the remainder is of unknown origin. In all, the sample holds 140,000 to 150,000 clones, and 80% of those were seen once. The top ten constitute approximately 3.6% of the sample. The sequenced sample consisted of peripheral blood. These receptors were collected from a man in his 70s who had recovered from COVID-19.

The CDR3 nucleotides are TGTGCCAGCAGCTTGAGGGGCCTCTTAAGGGATGAGCAGTTCTTC. Translation: CASSLRGLLRDEQFF. V is TRBV5-8 and J is TRBJ2-1; D perhaps matches TRBD1 (5 bases). The V gene's germline CDR1 is SGHTS and CDR2 YDEGEE. This CDR3 spans 15 amino acids. Trimming pared 1 base from V and 8 bases from J, leaving 16 bases between.

The V and J genes are TRBV5-1 and TRBJ2-5, with D unresolved. The CDR3 is 15 amino acids. Looked up from germline, CDR1 is SGHRS and CDR2 is YFSETQ. Deletions cut 6 bases from V and 2 bases from J, with 17 bases between. In DNA form, the CDR3 reads TGCGCCAGCAAGTTGCGATCATTAACTCAAGAGACCCAGTACTTC. Translation: CASKLRSLTQETQYF.

The chain employs TRBV5-4 and TRBJ2-7; 12 bases are shared with TRBD2. The germline gives CDR1 SGHNT, CDR2 YYREEE (reference sequence). The CDR3 is 13 amino acids. V shed 7 bases and J 5 bases; nucleotides not matched to a gene: 4. The CDR3 DNA is TGTGCCAGCGAACTAGCGGGAGGTCACGAGCAGTACTTC. Residues: CASELAGGHEQYF.

This chain links TRBV5-4 with TRBJ2-1; D remains ambiguous. The germline V gene has CDR1 SGHNT and CDR2 YYREEE (reference sequence). The CDR3 consists of 13 residues. V dropped 4 bases and J dropped 3 bases, with 8 bases sitting between them. The CDR3 nucleotides are TGTGCCAGCAGCCTCAGTGTCTACAATGAGCAGTTCTTC. Protein product: CASSLSVYNEQFF.

This clone has only a few counts. The sample holds other DNA sequences that translate to the same CDR3. V is TRBV4-3 and J is TRBJ2-7, with TRBD1 matching 10 bases. Looked up from germline, CDR1 is LGHNA and CDR2 is YSLEER. Trimming took 4 bases from V and 3 from J; bases not matched to a gene: 0. The CDR3 has 13 residues. The CDR3 nucleotides are TGCGCCAGCAGCCGGGACAGGGGCTACGAGCAGTACTTC. This sequence encodes CASSRDRGYEQYF.

This rearrangement joins TRBV6-1 to TRBJ1-5, with TRBD1 identical over 9 bases. This CDR3 is built from 16 residues. V was pared by 2 bases and J by 7 bases, with 9 bases of the junction left unmatched. CDR1 MNHNS and CDR2 SASEGT come from the germline V gene. Written as DNA, the CDR3 is TGTGCCAGCAGTGAACACTTTGGGACAGGGCGACAGCCCCAGCATTTT. Protein: CASSEHFGTGRQPQHF.

The chain couples TRBV10-1 to TRBJ2-3; no clear D gene. The CDR3 spans 12 residues. The germline V gene has CDR1 WNHNN and CDR2 SYGVQD (reference sequence). Trimming took off 4 bases at V and 6 bases at J, with 8 bases between the two ends. DNA for the CDR3: TGCGCCAGCAGTGGCGACGGGGATACGCAGTATTTT. Its translation: CASSGDGDTQYF.

The chain is built from TRBV30 and TRBJ1-2; maybe TRBD1 (5 bases). The V and J ends lost 2 bases and 7 bases respectively, with 8 bases between them. The germline V gene has CDR1 GTSNPN and CDR2 SVGIG (reference sequence). This CDR3 has 11 residues. The CDR3 coding sequence is TGTGCCTGGAGTCGGGGGGTTGGCTACACCTTC. This translates into CAWSRGVGYTF. The whole variable domain, filled in from reference TRBV30 and TRBJ1-2, reads SQTIHQWPATLVQPVGSPLSLECTVEGTSNPNLYWYRQAAGRGLQLLFYSVGIGQISSEVPQNLSASRPQDRQFILSSKKLLLSDSGFYLCAWSRGVGYTFGSGTRLTVV.

Only one count was recorded for this clone. The rearrangement links TRBV30 to TRBJ2-7; TRBD1 matches at 7 bases. V lost 2 bases, J lost 4 bases, and 5 bases stayed unmatched. Germline CDR1 and CDR2: GTSNPN and SVGIG (reference sequence). The CDR3 loop spans 13 amino acids. The DNA for the CDR3 is TGTGCCTGGAGTCCCGGACAGGTATACGAGCAGTACTTC. Residues: CAWSPGQVYEQYF.

The chain combines TRBV13 with TRBJ2-7; 12 nucleotides agree with TRBD2. From germline, CDR1 is PRHDT and CDR2 FYEKMQ (reference sequence). The CDR3 sequence is 17 residues long. J was trimmed by 2 bases and V by 5 bases; bases with no gene match: 10. The CDR3, as DNA: TGTGCCAGCAGCCATGGGGCTAGCGGGAGGGCCACCTACGAGCAGTACTTC. Translating it yields CASSHGASGRATYEQYF.

CDR3 sequence reads: CASSQPPGEQYF. The CDR3 nucleotides read TGTGCCAGTAGTCAACCCCCGGGTGAGCAGTACTTC. The chain has TRBV19 and TRBJ2-7; unclear D gene. This CDR3 is built from 12 residues. Trimming left V 5 bases short and J 7 bases short, with 12 bases between. The germline gives CDR1 LNHDA, CDR2 SQIVND (reference sequence).

This clone was found once. The V gene is TRBV5-1, the J gene TRBJ2-5; D not certain. Germline loops: CDR1 SGHRS, CDR2 YFSETQ. V was trimmed by 0 bases and J by 2 bases, leaving 5 bases between them. There are 13 residues in the CDR3. The CDR3 protein is CASSLVGQETQYF. DNA for the CDR3: TGCGCCAGCAGCTTGGTCGGGCAAGAGACCCAGTACTTC.

This clone turned up a few times. The rearrangement links TRBV21-1 to TRBJ2-1; the tabulated D call, TRBD2, remains unverified against the DNA. TRBV21-1 is designated a pseudogene. The CDR3 totals 15 residues. CDR3 nucleotide sequence: TGTGCCAGCAGCAAAGGGGCTAGCGGGAGGTCTGAGCAGTTCTTC. This gives the protein CASSKGASGRSEQFF.

The rearrangement links TRBV6-4 to TRBJ2-1, with TRBD1 matching 10 bases. V was clipped by 6 bases and J by 2 bases; unmatched bases: 4. Germline CDR1 and CDR2: MRHNA and SNTAGT. The CDR3 is 15 residues long. The CDR3 DNA is TGTGCCAGCAGCCCAGGACAGGGGGCCTACAATGAGCAGTTCTTC. This translates into CASSPGQGAYNEQFF.

The chain combines TRBV5-1 with TRBJ1-2, with TRBD1 as a possible D gene (6 bases). V was pared by 5 bases and J by 3 bases, with 23 bases between. The germline CDR1 and CDR2 sequences are SGHRS and YFSETQ. CDR3 length: 17 residues. CDR3 DNA sequence: TGCGCCAGCAGGCCAAATTTGGGGGCCGCGGACGACTATGGCTACACCTTC. Translation: CASRPNLGAADDYGYTF.

V and J are TRBV6-5 and TRBJ1-1; TRBD1 matches at 8 bases. V lost 7 bases and J lost 11; bases outside the gene matches: 18. The CDR3 covers 15 residues. Germline V lookup: CDR1 MNHEY, CDR2 SVGAGI. The CDR3 protein is CASIGVDRALVYAFF. The CDR3 nucleotides are TGTGCCAGCATTGGGGTGGACAGGGCTCTAGTATATGCTTTCTTT.

The genes are TRBV11-2 and TRBJ1-2; D unresolved. The CDR3 is 14 amino acids. Germline CDR1 reads SGHAT; CDR2 reads FQNNGV. V lost 4 bases and J 3 bases, leaving 12 bases between the germline ends. The CDR3 bases are TGTGCCAGCAGCTCCCGGTTGGTCGACTATGGCTACACCTTC. It is translated as CASSSRLVDYGYTF.

Concerning this clone: This same CDR3 is encoded by further DNA sequences in the sample. DNA of the CDR3: TGTGCCAGCAGTTACGGGAGGGAGCAGTACTTC. This encodes CASSYGREQYF. The V call is TRBV6-5, the J call TRBJ2-7; the D gene is possibly TRBD2 (6 bases). This CDR3 is built from 11 residues. Germline loops: CDR1 MNHEY, CDR2 SVGAGI. V was cut by 2 bases and J by 7 bases, with 6 bases left in between.

This chain connects TRBV9 to TRBJ1-3; D unclear. Trimming took off 0 bases at V and 2 bases at J, with 9 bases between the two ends. The germline CDR1 and CDR2 sequences are SGDLS and YYNGEE. The CDR3 is 15 residues long. The CDR3 is CASSVGQITGNTIYF. The CDR3 DNA is TGTGCCAGCAGCGTAGGTCAGATAACTGGAAACACCATATATTTT.

The rearrangement uses TRBV19 and TRBJ2-7; 7 positions agree with TRBD1. Germline V gene lookup returns CDR1 LNHDA and CDR2 SQIVND (reference sequence). V was pared by 5 bases and J by 0 bases, with 7 bases of the junction left unmatched. This CDR3 is built from 15 residues. The CDR3 spells CASSAKQGSSYEQYF. CDR3 in DNA: TGTGCCAGTAGTGCGAAACAGGGGAGCTCCTACGAGCAGTACTTC.

The rearrangement joins TRBV9 to TRBJ2-3; 12 bases match TRBD2. Germline CDR1 and CDR2: SGDLS and YYNGEE. The CDR3 contains 15 residues. V lost 2 bases, J lost 4 bases, and 2 bases stayed unmatched. This CDR3 reads CASSVLAGGADTQYF. The CDR3 DNA sequence: TGTGCCAGCAGCGTCCTAGCGGGAGGGGCAGATACGCAGTATTTT.

This clone showed up just a few times. The rearrangement links TRBV5-1 to TRBJ2-1; D is undetermined. The CDR3 is 14 amino acids. Germline V gives CDR1 SGHRS, CDR2 YFSETQ. The V and J ends lost 1 base and 5 bases respectively, with 10 bases between them. The CDR3 loop reads CASSLSTDNNEQFF. The CDR3 nucleotides are TGCGCCAGCAGCTTGTCTACAGATAACAATGAGCAGTTCTTC.

CDR3 in amino acids: CASSEQSGGNSPLHF. CDR3 coding DNA: TGTGCCAGCAGTGAGCAATCAGGGGGGAATTCACCCCTCCACTTT. The chain employs TRBV6-1 and TRBJ1-6; TRBD1 agrees at 7 bases. Germline CDR1 and CDR2: MNHNS and SASEGT. J was trimmed by 7 bases and V by 3 bases; bases with no gene match: 6. The CDR3 has 15 residues.

The sample holds one count of this clone. The chain carries TRBV20-1 and TRBJ1-1; 10 nucleotides align to TRBD1. Trimming at V came to 5 bases and at J to 11 bases, leaving 5 bases not matched to a gene. The germline V gene encodes CDR1 DFQATT and CDR2 SNEGSKA (reference sequence). The CDR3 contains 11 residues. CDR3 DNA: TGCAGTGCTCGGACAGGGGGAACGGCTTTCTTT. Encoded protein: CSARTGGTAFF.

The V gene is TRBV30, the J gene TRBJ1-2, with a tentative D call TRBD1 (5 bases). This CDR3 spans 13 amino acids. Germline CDR1 reads GTSNPN; CDR2 reads SVGIG (reference sequence). Deletions cut 3 bases from V and 3 bases from J, with 11 bases between. The CDR3 here is CAWSGRADYGYTF. The CDR3 coding sequence is TGTGCCTGGAGCGGCAGGGCTGACTATGGCTACACCTTC.

The rearrangement links TRBV2 to TRBJ2-2, with D possibly TRBD2 on 5 matching bases. The CDR3 covers 14 residues. Trimming removed 3 bases from V and 6 bases from J, with 11 bases in between. Germline V gene lookup returns CDR1 SNHLY and CDR2 FYNNEI. The CDR3 here is CASSDGPEAGELFF. CDR3 in DNA: TGTGCCAGCAGTGATGGACCGGAGGCCGGGGAGCTGTTTTTT.

V gene TRBV7-3 combines with J gene TRBJ2-1, with a possible D match to TRBD1 (7 bases). This CDR3 is 18 amino acids long. The V end was cut by 10 bases, the J end by 0 bases, with 25 bases between. CDR1 and CDR2 (germline): SGHTA, FQGTGA. CDR3 region: CANQGVSASAISYNEQFF. The CDR3 nucleotides are TGTGCCAACCAGGGGGTTTCGGCTAGCGCCATCTCCTACAATGAGCAGTTCTTC.

V and J are TRBV4-3 and TRBJ2-7; TRBD2 might be the D (5 bases). Trimming stripped 0 bases from V and 4 bases from J, with 13 bases between. The germline V gene has CDR1 LGHNA and CDR2 YSLEER. The CDR3 runs to 15 residues. CDR3 DNA sequence: TGCGCCAGCAGCCAAGATATCGGGGATCAGTACGAGCAGTACTTC. Protein product: CASSQDIGDQYEQYF.

The V gene is TRBV5-1, the J gene TRBJ2-7; 9 bases align to TRBD2. Germline V gene lookup returns CDR1 SGHRS and CDR2 YFSETQ. J lost 4 bases, V lost 2 bases, and 10 bases had no gene match. The CDR3 extends over 16 amino acids. As DNA, the CDR3 is TGCGCCAGCAGCTTCAAGCGGGAGGTCCCCCTATACGAGCAGTACTTC. Encoded protein: CASSFKREVPLYEQYF. Based on the CDR3 plus reference TRBV5-1 and TRBJ2-7, the full variable domain is KAGVTQTPRYLIKTRGQQVTLSCSPISGHRSVSWYQQTPGQGLQFLFEYFSETQRNKGNFPGRFSGRQFSNSRSEMNVSTLELGDSALYLCASSFKREVPLYEQYFGPGTRLTVT.

This chain links TRBV7-9 with TRBJ2-1, with 10 bases lining up with TRBD2. This CDR3 has 14 amino acids. CDR1 SEHNR and CDR2 FQNEAQ come from the germline V gene (reference sequence). J lost 5 bases, V lost 7 bases, and 5 bases had no gene match. The CDR3 reads CASTWTSGDNEQFF. The CDR3 coding sequence is TGTGCCAGCACGTGGACTAGCGGCGACAATGAGCAGTTCTTC.

The chain has TRBV6-2 or TRBV6-3 and TRBJ1-5; the D gene is possibly TRBD1 (6 bases). The V gene's germline CDR1 is MNHEY and CDR2 SVGEGT. V lost 6 bases and J lost 8, with 23 bases in between. The CDR3 is 16 residues long. CDR3 region: CASSHEYLRGNKPQHF. Here the CDR3 DNA reads TGTGCCAGCAGCCACGAATATCTCAGGGGTAATAAGCCCCAGCATTTT.

The chain recombines TRBV11-3 with TRBJ2-1, with D tentatively TRBD1 (6 bases). V shed 1 base and J shed 6 bases, with 19 bases lying between them. CDR1 is SGHNT and CDR2 is YENEEA in the germline V gene. This CDR3 contains 17 residues. As DNA, the CDR3 is TGTGCCAGCAGCTTAGGAGGGGTGGCAGGGGCTAGCAATGAGCAGTTCTTC. Protein: CASSLGGVAGASNEQFF.